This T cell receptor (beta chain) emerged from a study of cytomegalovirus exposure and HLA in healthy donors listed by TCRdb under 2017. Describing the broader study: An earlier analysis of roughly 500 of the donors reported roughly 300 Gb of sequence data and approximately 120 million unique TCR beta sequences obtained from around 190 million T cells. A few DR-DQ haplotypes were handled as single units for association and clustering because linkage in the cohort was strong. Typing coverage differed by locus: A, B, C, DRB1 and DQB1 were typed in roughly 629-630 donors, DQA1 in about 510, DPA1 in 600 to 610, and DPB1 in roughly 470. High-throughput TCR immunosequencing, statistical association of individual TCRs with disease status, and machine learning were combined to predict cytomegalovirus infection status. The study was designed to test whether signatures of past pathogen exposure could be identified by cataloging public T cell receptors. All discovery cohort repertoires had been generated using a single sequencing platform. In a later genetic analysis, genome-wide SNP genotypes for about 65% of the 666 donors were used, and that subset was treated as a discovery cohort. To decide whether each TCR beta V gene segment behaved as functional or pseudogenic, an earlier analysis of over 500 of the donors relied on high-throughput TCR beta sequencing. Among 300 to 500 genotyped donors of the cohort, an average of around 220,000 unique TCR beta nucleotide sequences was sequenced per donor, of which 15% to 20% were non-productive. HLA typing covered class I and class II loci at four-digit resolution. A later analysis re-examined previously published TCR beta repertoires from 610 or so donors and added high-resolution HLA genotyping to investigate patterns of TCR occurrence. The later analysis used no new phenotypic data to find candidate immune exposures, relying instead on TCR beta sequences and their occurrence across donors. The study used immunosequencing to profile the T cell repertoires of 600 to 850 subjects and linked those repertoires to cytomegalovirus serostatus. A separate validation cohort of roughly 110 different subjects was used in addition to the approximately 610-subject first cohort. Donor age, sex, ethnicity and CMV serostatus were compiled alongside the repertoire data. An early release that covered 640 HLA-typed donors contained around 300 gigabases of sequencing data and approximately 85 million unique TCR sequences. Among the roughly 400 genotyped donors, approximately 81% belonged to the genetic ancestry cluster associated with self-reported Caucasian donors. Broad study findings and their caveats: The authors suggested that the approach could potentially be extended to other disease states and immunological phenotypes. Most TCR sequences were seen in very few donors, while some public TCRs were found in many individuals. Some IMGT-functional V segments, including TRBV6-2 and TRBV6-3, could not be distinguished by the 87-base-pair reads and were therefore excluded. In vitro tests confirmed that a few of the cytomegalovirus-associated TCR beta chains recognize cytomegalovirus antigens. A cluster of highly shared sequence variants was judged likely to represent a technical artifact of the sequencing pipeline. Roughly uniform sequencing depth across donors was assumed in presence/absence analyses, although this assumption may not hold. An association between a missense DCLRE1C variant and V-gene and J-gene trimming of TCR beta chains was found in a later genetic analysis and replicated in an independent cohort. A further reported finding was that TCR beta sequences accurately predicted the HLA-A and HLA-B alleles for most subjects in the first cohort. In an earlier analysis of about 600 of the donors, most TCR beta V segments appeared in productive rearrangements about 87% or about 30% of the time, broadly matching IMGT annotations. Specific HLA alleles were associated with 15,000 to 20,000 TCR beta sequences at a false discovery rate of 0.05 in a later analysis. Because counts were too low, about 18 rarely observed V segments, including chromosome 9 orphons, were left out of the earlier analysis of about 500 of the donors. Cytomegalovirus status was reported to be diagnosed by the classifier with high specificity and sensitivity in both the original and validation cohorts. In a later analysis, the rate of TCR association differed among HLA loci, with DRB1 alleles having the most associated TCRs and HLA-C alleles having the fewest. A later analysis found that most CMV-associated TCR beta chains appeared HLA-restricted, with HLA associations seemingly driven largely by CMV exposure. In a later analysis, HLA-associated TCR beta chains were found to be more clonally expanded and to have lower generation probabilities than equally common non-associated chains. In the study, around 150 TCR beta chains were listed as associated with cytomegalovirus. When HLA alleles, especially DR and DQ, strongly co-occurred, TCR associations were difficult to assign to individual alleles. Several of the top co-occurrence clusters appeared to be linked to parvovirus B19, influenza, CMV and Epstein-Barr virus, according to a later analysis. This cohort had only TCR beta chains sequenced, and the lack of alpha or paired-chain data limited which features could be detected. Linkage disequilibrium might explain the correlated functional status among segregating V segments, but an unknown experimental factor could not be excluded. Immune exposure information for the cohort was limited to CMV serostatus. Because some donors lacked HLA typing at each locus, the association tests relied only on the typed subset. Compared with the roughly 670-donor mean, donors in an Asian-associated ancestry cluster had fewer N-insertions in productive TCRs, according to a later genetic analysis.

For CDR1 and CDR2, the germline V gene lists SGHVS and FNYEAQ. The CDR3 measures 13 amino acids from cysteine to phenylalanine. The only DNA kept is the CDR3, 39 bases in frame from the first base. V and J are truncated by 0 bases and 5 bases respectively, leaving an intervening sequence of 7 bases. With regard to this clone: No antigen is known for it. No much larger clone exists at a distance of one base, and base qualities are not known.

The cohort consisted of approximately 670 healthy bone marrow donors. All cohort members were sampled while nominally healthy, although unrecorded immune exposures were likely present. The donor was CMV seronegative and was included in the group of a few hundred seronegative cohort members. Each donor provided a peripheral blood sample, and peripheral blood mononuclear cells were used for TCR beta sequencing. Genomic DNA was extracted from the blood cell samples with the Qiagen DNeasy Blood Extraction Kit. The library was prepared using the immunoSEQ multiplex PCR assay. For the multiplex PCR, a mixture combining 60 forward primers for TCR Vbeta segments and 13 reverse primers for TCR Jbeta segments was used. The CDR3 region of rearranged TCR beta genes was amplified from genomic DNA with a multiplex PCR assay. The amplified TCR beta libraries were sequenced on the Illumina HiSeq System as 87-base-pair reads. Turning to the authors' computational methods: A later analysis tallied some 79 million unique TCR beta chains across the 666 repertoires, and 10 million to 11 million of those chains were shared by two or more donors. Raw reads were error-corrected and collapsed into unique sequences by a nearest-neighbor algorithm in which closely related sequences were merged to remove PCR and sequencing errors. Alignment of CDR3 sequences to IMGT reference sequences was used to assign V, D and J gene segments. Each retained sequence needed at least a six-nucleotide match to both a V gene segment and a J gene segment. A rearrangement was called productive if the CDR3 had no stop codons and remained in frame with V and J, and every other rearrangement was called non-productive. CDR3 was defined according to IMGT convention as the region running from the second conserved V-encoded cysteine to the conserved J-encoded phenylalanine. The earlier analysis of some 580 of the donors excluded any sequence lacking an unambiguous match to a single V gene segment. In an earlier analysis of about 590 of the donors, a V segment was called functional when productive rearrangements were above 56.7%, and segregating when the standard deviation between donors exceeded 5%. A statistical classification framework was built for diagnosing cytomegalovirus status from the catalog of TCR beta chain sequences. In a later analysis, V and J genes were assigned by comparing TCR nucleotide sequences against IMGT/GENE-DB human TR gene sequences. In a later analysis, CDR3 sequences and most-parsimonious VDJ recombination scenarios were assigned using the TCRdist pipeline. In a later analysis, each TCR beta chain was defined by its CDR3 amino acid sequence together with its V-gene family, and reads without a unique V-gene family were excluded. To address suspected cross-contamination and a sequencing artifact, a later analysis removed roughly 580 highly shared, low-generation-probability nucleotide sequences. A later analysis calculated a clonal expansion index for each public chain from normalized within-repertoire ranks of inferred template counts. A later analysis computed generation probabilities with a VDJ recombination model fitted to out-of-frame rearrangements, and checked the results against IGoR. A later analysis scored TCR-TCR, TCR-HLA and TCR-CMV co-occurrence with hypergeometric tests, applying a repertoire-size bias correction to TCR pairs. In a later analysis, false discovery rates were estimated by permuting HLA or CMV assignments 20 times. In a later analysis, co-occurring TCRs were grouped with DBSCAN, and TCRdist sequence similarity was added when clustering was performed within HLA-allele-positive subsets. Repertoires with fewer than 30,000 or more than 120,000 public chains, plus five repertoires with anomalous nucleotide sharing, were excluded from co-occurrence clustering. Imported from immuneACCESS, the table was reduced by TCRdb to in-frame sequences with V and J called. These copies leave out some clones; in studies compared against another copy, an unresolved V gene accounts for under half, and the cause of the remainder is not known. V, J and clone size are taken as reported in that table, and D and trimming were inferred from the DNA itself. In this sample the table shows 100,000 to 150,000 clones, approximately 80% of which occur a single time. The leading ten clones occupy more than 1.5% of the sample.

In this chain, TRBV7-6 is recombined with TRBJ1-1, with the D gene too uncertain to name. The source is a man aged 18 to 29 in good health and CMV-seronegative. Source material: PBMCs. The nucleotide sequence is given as TGTGCCAGCAGCTTAGCTACGAGGACTGAAGCTTTCTTT. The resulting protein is CASSLATRTEAFF. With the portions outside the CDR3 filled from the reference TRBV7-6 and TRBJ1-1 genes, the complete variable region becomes GAGVSQSPRYKVTKRGQDVALRCDPISGHVSLYWYRQALGQGPEFLTYFNYEAQQDKSGLPNDRFSAERPEGSISTLTIQRTEQRDSAMYRCASSLATRTEAFFGQGTRLTVV.